Presented here are 11 T cell receptor beta chains from one specimen sequenced in a study of beta chain features in type 1 diabetes. cDNA synthesis used the whole RNA isolate, giving expressed TCRB sequences. Using immunoSEQ multiplex PCR, the repertoire was profiled, and TCRdb retains in-frame clones only, with some absent. The sample lists 900,000 or so clones, roughly 16% occurring once. The sequenced sample consisted of naive CD4+ T cells from blood. These receptors all come from a woman aged 18-35 years in good health.

This clone appeared a few times. The genes are TRBV28 and TRBJ1-2; D remains unclear. The CDR3 loop spans 13 amino acids. Germline V lookup: CDR1 MDHEN, CDR2 SYDVKM. V dropped 2 bases and J dropped 4 bases, with 8 bases sitting between them. In nucleotides, the CDR3 is TGTGCCAGCAGTTTACAGGTTATCTATGGCTACACCTTC. Amino acids: CASSLQVIYGYTF.

This chain uses TRBV6-5 with TRBJ2-7; D might be TRBD2 (5 bases). Germline V lookup: CDR1 MNHEY, CDR2 SVGAGI. The germline V and J ends were trimmed by 6 bases and 0 bases, with 9 bases remaining between them. The CDR3 has 13 amino acids. This CDR3 reads CASSLAHSYEQYF. The CDR3 DNA is TGTGCCAGCAGCTTAGCGCACTCCTACGAGCAGTACTTC.

The chain couples TRBV7-2 to TRBJ2-2; perhaps TRBD1 as D (6 bases). The V and J ends lost 0 bases and 6 bases respectively, with 14 bases between them. This CDR3 spans 16 amino acids. Germline V gene sequence: CDR1 SGHTA, CDR2 FQGNSA. The CDR3 bases are TGTGCCAGCAGCTTAGCGTCGGCCAGGGGACCCGGGGAGCTGTTTTTT. It codes for CASSLASARGPGELFF.

This rearrangement joins TRBV9 to TRBJ2-1; maybe TRBD2 (6 bases). The V and J ends lost 0 bases and 10 bases respectively, with 17 bases between them. Germline loops: CDR1 SGDLS, CDR2 YYNGEE. CDR3 size: 15 residues. CDR3 in DNA: TGTGCCAGCAGCGTAGACGGGGGTGGAGGGCAGGAGCAGTTCTTC. Amino acid sequence: CASSVDGGGGQEQFF. Full variable domain (remainder filled in from reference TRBV9 and TRBJ2-1): DSGVTQTPKHLITATGQRVTLRCSPRSGDLSVYWYQQSLDQGLQFLIQYYNGEERAKGNILERFSAQQFPDLHSELNLSSLELGDSALYFCASSVDGGGGQEQFFGPGTRLTVL.

A few counts support this clone. The chain carries TRBV18 and TRBJ1-1; tentatively, D is TRBD1 (5 bases). This CDR3 contains 13 residues. The V gene's germline CDR1 is KGHSH and CDR2 LQKENI. The V end was cut by 6 bases, the J end by 7 bases, with 15 bases between. The CDR3 DNA follows: TGTGCCAGCTCCCCATCCAGGGTCGGTGAAGCTTTCTTT. It is translated as CASSPSRVGEAFF.

CDR3 in amino acids: CASSPNLAGAGTDTQYF. CDR3 sequence (DNA): TGTGCCAGCAGCCCAAATTTAGCGGGAGCCGGTACAGATACGCAGTATTTT. The chain carries TRBV7-2 and TRBJ2-3; 9 nucleotides match TRBD2. The V segment lost 5 bases and the J segment 3 bases; nucleotides outside the gene matches: 12. This CDR3 contains 17 residues. Germline V CDR1 and CDR2: SGHTA, FQGNSA. The whole variable domain, remainder taken from reference TRBV7-2 and TRBJ2-3, is GAGVSQSPSNKVTEKGKDVELRCDPISGHTALYWYRQSLGQGLEFLIYFQGNSAPDKSGLPSDRFSAERTGGSVSTLTIQRTQQEDSAVYLCASSPNLAGAGTDTQYFGPGTRLTVL.

A note on this clone: The same CDR3 also results from other DNA sequences found in this sample. V is TRBV18 and J is TRBJ1-5; 9 bases are shared with TRBD1. Germline V gives CDR1 KGHSH, CDR2 LQKENI. V trimming: 2 bases; J trimming: 4 bases; junction bases outside the gene matches: 3. The length of the CDR3 is 15 residues. This CDR3 reads CASSPGTGSNQPQHF. CDR3 coding DNA: TGTGCCAGCTCACCAGGGACAGGGAGTAATCAGCCCCAGCATTTT.

This clone turned up a few times. The identical CDR3 is also encoded by other nucleotide sequences in the sample. This chain joins TRBV28 and TRBJ2-5, with D tentatively TRBD1 (5 bases). Between the trimmed V and J ends, which lost 2 bases and 5 bases, there was a span of 12 bases. This CDR3 comprises 14 residues. In germline, CDR1 is MDHEN, CDR2 SYDVKM. This CDR3 is CASSLQGARETQYF. The CDR3 bases are TGTGCCAGCAGTTTACAGGGTGCAAGGGAGACCCAGTACTTC.

This clone has just a few counts. The V and J genes are TRBV2 and TRBJ2-3; D unresolved. Germline lookup yields CDR1 SNHLY and CDR2 FYNNEI. The CDR3 has 11 amino acids. With 11 bases removed from V and 4 bases from J, the gap between germline ends came to 10 bases. CDR3: CADSRSDTQYF. DNA of the CDR3: TGTGCCGATTCGCGTTCAGATACGCAGTATTTT.

The chain uses TRBV6-1 and TRBJ2-7, with D tentatively TRBD1 or TRBD2 (5 bases each). Per germline, CDR1 MNHNS and CDR2 SASEGT. The CDR3 sequence is 14 residues long. The germline V and J ends were trimmed by 5 bases and 6 bases, with 17 bases remaining between them. CDR3 in amino acids: CASSRDSKRGEQYF. The DNA for the CDR3 is TGTGCCAGCAGTAGAGACAGCAAACGGGGCGAGCAGTACTTC.

This clone has more than one count but fewer than ten. The J gene is TRBJ1-1, the V gene TRBV29-1, with 7 positions matching TRBD1. Per germline, CDR1 SQVTM and CDR2 ANQGSEA. The CDR3 loop spans 12 amino acids. V was clipped by 7 bases and J by 0 bases; unmatched bases: 2. CDR3 amino acids: CSGTGMNTEAFF. The CDR3 region has the DNA TGCAGCGGGACAGGAATGAACACTGAAGCTTTCTTT.